This T cell receptor (beta chain) was sequenced for a study of CD8 T cells in Susac syndrome (dated by TCRdb to about 2019). About the study as a whole: Repertoire sequencing was used to test whether CD8+ T cell activation and differentiation in Susac syndrome was antigen driven. The study compared CD8+ T cell repertoire clonality among over ten healthy donors, 14 Susac syndrome patients and roughly 16 multiple sclerosis patients.

RNA was extracted using the RNeasy kit, and roughly 0.5 to 1 microgram was reverse transcribed with random hexamers. The immunoSEQ multiplex PCR assay, covering 54 Vbeta and 13 Jbeta segments, was used to amplify TCR beta CDR3 regions. PCR amplification bias was corrected using a synthetic template baseline for primer optimization and computational correction. For the original study's pipeline: Only productive sequences were kept, with reads annotated to V, D and J genes according to IMGT and analyzed in immunoSEQ Analyzer. To calculate clonality, Shannon entropy was normalized by log2 of the number of productive unique sequences and then subtracted from one. For each patient and control, public and private clones were evaluated within the 100 most prevalent clones. A clone was defined as Susac-specific if it was absent from the healthy and MS cohorts, from some 980 published viral clones and from other ImmuneACCESS disease sequences. TCRdb trimmed the raw reads at Q25, called clones with MiXCR and kept productive beta chains. Under each unique CDR3 protein, matching rows form one entry showing the most common genes and DNA. TCRdb, not the original authors, processed these V and J calls. The sample records roughly 400,000 distinct CDR3 sequences, approximately 85% of which are singletons. The ten largest clones take up under 0.15% of the sample.

About this clonotype itself: Its cognate antigen has yet to be identified. Within one base of it there is no much larger clone, and no base qualities were kept.

The germline V end is reduced by 5 bases and the J end by 2 bases; junction bases left unmatched: 5. Measured from the cysteine to the phenylalanine, the CDR3 is 15 residues long. CDR3 DNA is the only sequence kept; it has 45 bases, read in frame from the first base. The germline V gene supplies CDR1 MDHEN and CDR2 SYDVKM. High-throughput TCR beta sequencing profiled peripheral blood CD8+ and CD4+ T cells from healthy donors, Susac syndrome patients and multiple sclerosis patients. The multiple sclerosis controls were treatment-naive patients whose relapsing-remitting disease, either stable or active, fulfilled the revised McDonald criteria. Bulk CD8+ and CD4+ T cells were purified by magnetic negative isolation, while CD8+ TEMRA cells were enriched using FACS. Blood was collected in EDTA tubes and processed within 24 hours, with PBMCs isolated through density gradient centrifugation. PBMCs intended for TCR sequencing were frozen in liquid nitrogen and were later thawed in a 37 degrees C water bath. Purity of sorted or isolated CD4+, CD8+ and CD8+ TEMRA cells was at least 90%.

The investigation overall reported the following: The study acknowledged that relatively few individuals were included in the TCR sequencing and HLA analysis.

Material: CD8+ T cells from PBMCs. This receptor was obtained from a human donor with multiple sclerosis. The rearrangement combines TRBV28 with TRBJ2-7, with TRBD1 matching 11 junction bases. The nucleotides are TGTGCCAGCAGTGCACCGGGACAGGGGGCCTACGAGCAGTACTTC. This codes for CASSAPGQGAYEQYF.